This entry features one T cell receptor beta chain sequence. The length of the CDR3 is 16 residues. The V gene lost 5 bases and the J gene lost 2 bases, with 17 bases spanning the gap. Germline values: CDR1 SGHAT, CDR2 FQNNGV. The T cells that were sequenced for TCR beta were CD8+ and CD4+ cells from blood. Controls matched for sex and age were healthy donors. Negative isolation yielded CD4+ and CD8+ T cells, and FACS enriched TEMRA cells. This sample is part of a study of CD8 T cells in Susac syndrome. The authors reverse transcribed 0.5 to 1 ug RNA with random hexamers. Multiplex PCR with immunoSEQ amplified the TCR beta CDR3 across 54 Vbeta and 13 Jbeta. TCRdb reprocessed the immunoSEQ multiplex PCR reads with MiXCR, giving one entry per CDR3 protein. The sample consists of over 100,000 distinct CDR3 sequences, around 93% of them appearing once.

The sample taken for sequencing was CD8+ T cells from PBMCs. This chain links TRBV11-2 with TRBJ2-3; D might be TRBD2 (5 bases). This TCR came from a human donor in good health. CDR3 sequence reads: CASSSLRTSATDTQYF. DNA for the CDR3: TGTGCCAGCAGCAGCTTAAGGACTTCCGCCACAGATACGCAGTATTTT.